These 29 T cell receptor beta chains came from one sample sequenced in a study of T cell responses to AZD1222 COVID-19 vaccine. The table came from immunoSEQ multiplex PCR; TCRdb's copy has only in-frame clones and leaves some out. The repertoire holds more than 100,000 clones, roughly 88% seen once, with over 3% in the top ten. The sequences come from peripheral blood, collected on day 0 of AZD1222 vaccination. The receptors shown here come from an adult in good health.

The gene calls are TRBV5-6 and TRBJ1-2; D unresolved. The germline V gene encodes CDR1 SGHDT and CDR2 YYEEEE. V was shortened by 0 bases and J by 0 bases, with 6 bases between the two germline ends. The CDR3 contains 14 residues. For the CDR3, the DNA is TGTGCCAGCAGCTTGGTACGCGCTAACTATGGCTACACCTTC. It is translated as CASSLVRANYGYTF.

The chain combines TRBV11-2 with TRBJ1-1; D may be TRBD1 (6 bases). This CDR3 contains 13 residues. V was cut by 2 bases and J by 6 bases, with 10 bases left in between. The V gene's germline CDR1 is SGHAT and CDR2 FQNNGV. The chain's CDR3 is CASSLTGAAEAFF. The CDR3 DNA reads TGTGCCAGCAGCTTAACGGGGGCCGCTGAAGCTTTCTTT.

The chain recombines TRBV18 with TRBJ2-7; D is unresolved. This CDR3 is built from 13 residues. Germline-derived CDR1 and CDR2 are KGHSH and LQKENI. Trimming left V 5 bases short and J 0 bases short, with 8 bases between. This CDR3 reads CASSATISYEQYF. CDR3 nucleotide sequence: TGTGCCAGCTCAGCCACTATCTCCTACGAGCAGTACTTC.

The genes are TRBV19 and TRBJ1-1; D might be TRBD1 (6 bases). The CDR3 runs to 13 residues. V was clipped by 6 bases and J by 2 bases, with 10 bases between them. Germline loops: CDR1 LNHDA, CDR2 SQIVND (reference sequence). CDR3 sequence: CASSLQGNTEAFF. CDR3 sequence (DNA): TGTGCCAGTAGCTTACAGGGTAACACTGAAGCTTTCTTT.

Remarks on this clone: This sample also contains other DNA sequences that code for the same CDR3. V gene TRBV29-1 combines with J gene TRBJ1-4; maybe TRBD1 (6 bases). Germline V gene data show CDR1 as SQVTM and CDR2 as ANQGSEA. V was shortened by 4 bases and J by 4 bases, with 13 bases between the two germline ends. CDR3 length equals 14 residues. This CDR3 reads CSVVGGRFNEKLFF. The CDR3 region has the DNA TGCAGCGTTGTTGGGGGCAGATTTAATGAAAAACTGTTTTTT.

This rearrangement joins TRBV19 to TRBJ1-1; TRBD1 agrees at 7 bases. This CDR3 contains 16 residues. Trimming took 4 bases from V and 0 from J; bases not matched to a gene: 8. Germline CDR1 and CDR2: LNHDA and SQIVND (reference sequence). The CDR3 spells CASSSRDRNVNTEAFF. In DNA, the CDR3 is TGTGCCAGTAGTAGCCGGGACAGAAATGTGAACACTGAAGCTTTCTTT. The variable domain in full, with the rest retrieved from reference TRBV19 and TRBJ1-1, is DGGITQSPKYLFRKEGQNVTLSCEQNLNHDAMYWYRQDPGQGLRLIYYSQIVNDFQKGDIAEGYSVSREKKESFPLTVTSAQKNPTAFYLCASSSRDRNVNTEAFFGQGTRLTVV.

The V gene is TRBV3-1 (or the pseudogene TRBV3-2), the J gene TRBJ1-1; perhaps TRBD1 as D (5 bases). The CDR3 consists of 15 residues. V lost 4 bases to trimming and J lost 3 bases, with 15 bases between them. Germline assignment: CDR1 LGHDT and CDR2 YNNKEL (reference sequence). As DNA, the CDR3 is TGTGCCAGCAGCCTCATAGGGACGAGGGACACTGAAGCTTTCTTT. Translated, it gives CASSLIGTRDTEAFF.

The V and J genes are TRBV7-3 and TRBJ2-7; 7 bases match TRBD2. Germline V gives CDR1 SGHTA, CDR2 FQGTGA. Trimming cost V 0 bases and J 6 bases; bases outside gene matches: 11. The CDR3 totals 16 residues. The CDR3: CASSLTGASGSLEQYF. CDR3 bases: TGTGCCAGCAGCTTAACCGGGGCTAGCGGCTCCCTCGAGCAGTACTTC.

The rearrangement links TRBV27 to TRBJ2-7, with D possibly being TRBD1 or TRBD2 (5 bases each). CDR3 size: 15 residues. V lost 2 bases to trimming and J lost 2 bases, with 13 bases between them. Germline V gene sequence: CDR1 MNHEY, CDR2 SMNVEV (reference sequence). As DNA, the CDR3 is TGTGCCAGCAGTTTAGGGCTGGGACCGACCTACGAGCAGTACTTC. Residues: CASSLGLGPTYEQYF.

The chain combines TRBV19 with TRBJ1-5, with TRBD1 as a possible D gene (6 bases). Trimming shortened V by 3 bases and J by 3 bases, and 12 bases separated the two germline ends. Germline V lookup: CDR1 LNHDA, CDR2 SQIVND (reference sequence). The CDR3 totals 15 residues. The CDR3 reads CASSIDRSLNQPQHF. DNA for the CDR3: TGTGCCAGTAGTATCGACAGGAGTCTCAATCAGCCCCAGCATTTT.

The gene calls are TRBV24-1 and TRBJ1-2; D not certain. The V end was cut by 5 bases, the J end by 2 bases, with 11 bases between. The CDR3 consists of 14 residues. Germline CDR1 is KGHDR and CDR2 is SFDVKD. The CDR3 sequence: CATSGPDTNYGYTF. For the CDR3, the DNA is TGTGCCACCAGTGGACCCGATACGAACTATGGCTACACCTTC.

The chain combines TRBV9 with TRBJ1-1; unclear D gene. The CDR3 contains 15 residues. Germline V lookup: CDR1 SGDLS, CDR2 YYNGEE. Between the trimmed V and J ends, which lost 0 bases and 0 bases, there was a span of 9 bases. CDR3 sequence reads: CASSVDSTMNTEAFF. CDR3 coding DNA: TGTGCCAGCAGCGTAGACTCCACCATGAACACTGAAGCTTTCTTT.

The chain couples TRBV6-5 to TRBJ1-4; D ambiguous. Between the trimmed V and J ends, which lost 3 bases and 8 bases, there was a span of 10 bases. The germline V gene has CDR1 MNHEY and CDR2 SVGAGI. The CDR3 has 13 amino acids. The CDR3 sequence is CASSYSGSEKLFF. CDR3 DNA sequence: TGTGCCAGCAGTTATTCCGGGTCAGAAAAACTGTTTTTT.

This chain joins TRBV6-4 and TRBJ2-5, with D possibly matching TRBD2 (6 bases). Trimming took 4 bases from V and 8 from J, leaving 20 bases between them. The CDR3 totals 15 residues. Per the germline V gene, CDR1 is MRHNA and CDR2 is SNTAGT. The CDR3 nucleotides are TGTGCCAGCAGTGGGTGGGTTAGCGGCACGGAAACCCAGTACTTC. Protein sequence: CASSGWVSGTETQYF.

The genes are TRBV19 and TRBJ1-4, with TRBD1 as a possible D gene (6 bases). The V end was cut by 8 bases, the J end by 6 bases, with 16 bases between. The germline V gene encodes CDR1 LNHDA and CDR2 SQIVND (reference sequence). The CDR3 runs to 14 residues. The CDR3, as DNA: TGTGCCAGTTGGCCAGGGGAGGAACATGAAAAACTGTTTTTT. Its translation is CASWPGEEHEKLFF.

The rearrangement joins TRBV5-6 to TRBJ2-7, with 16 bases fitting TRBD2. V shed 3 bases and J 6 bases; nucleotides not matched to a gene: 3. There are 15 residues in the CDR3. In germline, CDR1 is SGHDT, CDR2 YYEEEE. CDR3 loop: CASSSGLAGGLEQYF. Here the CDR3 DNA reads TGTGCCAGCAGCTCGGGACTAGCGGGGGGGCTCGAGCAGTACTTC. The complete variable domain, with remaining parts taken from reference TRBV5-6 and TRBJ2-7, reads DAGVTQSPTHLIKTRGQQVTLRCSPKSGHDTVSWYQQALGQGPQFIFQYYEEEERQRGNFPDRFSGHQFPNYSSELNVNALLLGDSALYLCASSSGLAGGLEQYFGPGTRLTVT.

The CDR3 is CASSPGGTLTYEQYF. CDR3 nucleotides: TGTGCCAGCTCCCCCGGGGGGACACTAACCTACGAGCAGTACTTC. This chain uses TRBV9 with TRBJ2-7, with TRBD2 as a possible D gene (7 bases). Germline values: CDR1 SGDLS, CDR2 YYNGEE. Trimming cost V 7 bases and J 2 bases, with 19 bases left between them. The length of the CDR3 is 15 residues.

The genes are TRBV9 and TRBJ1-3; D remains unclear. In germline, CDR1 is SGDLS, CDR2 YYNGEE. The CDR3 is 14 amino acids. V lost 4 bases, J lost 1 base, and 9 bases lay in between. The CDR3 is CASSLLRSGNTIYF. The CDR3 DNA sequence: TGTGCCAGCAGCCTCCTCCGATCTGGAAACACCATATATTTT.

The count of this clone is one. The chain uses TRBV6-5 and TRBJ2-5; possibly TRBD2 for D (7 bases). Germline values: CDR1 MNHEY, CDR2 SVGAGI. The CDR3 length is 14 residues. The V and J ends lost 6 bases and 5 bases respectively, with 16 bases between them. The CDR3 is CASRLGGAGETQYF. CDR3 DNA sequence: TGTGCCAGCAGGCTGGGGGGGGCGGGGGAGACCCAGTACTTC.

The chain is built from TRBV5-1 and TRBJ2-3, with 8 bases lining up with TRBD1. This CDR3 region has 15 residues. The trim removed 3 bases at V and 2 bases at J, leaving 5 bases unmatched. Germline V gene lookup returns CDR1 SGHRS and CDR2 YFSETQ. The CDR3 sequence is CASSSGTGNTDTQYF. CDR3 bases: TGCGCCAGCAGCTCCGGGACAGGCAACACAGATACGCAGTATTTT.

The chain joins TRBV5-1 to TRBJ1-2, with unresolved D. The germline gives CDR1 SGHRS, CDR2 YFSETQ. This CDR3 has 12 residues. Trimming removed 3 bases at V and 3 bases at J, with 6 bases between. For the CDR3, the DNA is TGCGCCAGCAGCTGGGGTGACTATGGCTACACCTTC. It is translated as CASSWGDYGYTF.

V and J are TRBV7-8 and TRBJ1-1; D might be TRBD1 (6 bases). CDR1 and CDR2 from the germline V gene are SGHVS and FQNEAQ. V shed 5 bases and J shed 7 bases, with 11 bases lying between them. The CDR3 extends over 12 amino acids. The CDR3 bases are TGTGCCAGCAGCGTACAGGGCGGTGAAGCTTTCTTT. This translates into CASSVQGGEAFF.

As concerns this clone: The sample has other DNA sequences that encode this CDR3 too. The CDR3 region is CASSTGQLNTEAFF. In nucleotides, the CDR3 is TGTGCCAGCAGCACGGGACAGCTGAACACTGAAGCTTTCTTT. The chain is built from TRBV5-8 and TRBJ1-1, with 7 bases that match TRBD1. This CDR3 contains 14 residues. CDR1 and CDR2 from the germline V gene are SGHTS and YDEGEE. The J segment lost 0 bases and the V segment lost 4 bases, leaving 3 bases of the junction unmatched.

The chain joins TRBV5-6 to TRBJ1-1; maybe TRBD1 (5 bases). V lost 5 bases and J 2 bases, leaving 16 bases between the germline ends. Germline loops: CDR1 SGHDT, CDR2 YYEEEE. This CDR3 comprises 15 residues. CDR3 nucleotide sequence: TGTGCCAGCAGAAAAACGGGGACCGCCAACACTGAAGCTTTCTTT. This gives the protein CASRKTGTANTEAFF.

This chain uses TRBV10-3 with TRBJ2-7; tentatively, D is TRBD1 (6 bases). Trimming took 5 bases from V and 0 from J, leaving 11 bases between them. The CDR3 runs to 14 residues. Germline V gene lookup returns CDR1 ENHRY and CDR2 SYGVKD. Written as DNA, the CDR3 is TGTGCCATCAGTCCCACAGGGTACTCCTACGAGCAGTACTTC. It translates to CAISPTGYSYEQYF.

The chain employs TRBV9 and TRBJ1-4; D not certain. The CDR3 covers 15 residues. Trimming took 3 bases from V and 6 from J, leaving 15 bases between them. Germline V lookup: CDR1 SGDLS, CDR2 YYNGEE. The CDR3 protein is CASSGGSRADEKLFF. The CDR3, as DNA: TGTGCCAGCAGCGGTGGTAGCCGGGCGGATGAAAAACTGTTTTTT.

The CDR3: CASSLTGVNYGYTF. The CDR3 DNA reads as TGTGCCAGCAGTTTAACAGGGGTGAACTATGGCTACACCTTC. The chain combines TRBV6-5 with TRBJ1-2, with 7 bases aligning to TRBD1. CDR1 and CDR2 (germline): MNHEY, SVGAGI. Trimming removed 4 bases from V and 2 bases from J; junction bases left unmatched: 4. This CDR3 region has 14 residues.

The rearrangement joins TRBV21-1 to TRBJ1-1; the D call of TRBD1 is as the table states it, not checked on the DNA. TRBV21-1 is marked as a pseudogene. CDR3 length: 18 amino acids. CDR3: CASSRNETGDRRDTEAFF. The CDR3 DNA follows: TGTGCCAGCAGCAGAAATGAGACAGGCGATCGAAGAGACACTGAAGCTTTCTTT.

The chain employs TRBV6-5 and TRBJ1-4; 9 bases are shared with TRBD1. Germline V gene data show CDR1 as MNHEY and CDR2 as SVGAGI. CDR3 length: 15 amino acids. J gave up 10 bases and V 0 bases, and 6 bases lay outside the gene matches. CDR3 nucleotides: TGTGCCAGCAGTTACTCGGACAGGGGAGGAGGAAAACTGTTTTTT. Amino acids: CASSYSDRGGGKLFF.